The present T cell receptor beta chain was sequenced within a study of blood T cell repertoires in COVID-19. Whole-study context: Samples taken during acute and convalescent COVID-19 were collected in the United States, Italy and Spain. In each case, the material was cDNA or gDNA derived from T cells, B-cell-depleted T cells, or PBMCs.

Source study methods: By means of reference gene primer amplification, nucleated cell counts were estimated. The assay was immunoSEQ multiplex PCR, and TCRdb's table has in-frame clones only and misses some. V and J calls and clone size follow that table, whereas D and trimming were derived from the DNA. The top ten clones hold approximately 6.7% of a sample with 100,000 or so clones, roughly four fifths of them seen once. Germline V lookup: CDR1 MNHEY, CDR2 SVGAGI. This CDR3 has 15 amino acids. V shed 6 bases and J shed 3 bases, with 18 bases lying between them. The TCR was taken from a man aged 45-65 years with active or convalescent COVID-19. V and J are TRBV6-5 and TRBJ2-7; possibly TRBD1 for D (5 bases). The material sequenced was peripheral blood. The CDR3 nucleotides read TGTGCCAGCAGACGGTCCCCGTCAGGGTACTACGAGCAGTACGTC. Translated, it gives CASRRSPSGYYEQYV.